This TCR gamma chain was documented in a study of gamma delta lymphoproliferative disorders and STAT genes. About the research overall: Gamma-chain libraries were built from at least 50 ng of genomic DNA with the LymphoTrack Dx TCRG Assay.

Genomic DNA from isolated PBMCs served as the sequencing template. TCRdb re-processed the multiplex PCR reads via CATT. Counted here are 1,300 or so gamma-chain clones, over 9.5% occurring once; the ten biggest clones make up about a sixth. This clone is large (0.1 to 1%) in the sample. Unmatched junction bases numbered 5, after V lost 3 bases and J lost 9 bases. From germline, CDR1 is VENAVY and CDR2 YDSYNSRV. The CDR3 length is 11 residues. The rearrangement links TRGV8 to TRGJ1 or TRGJ2. TCRdb lists no J gene, so it was determined here by aligning the DNA to germline. Material for sequencing was blood. This TCR derives from a human donor in good health. The CDR3 reads CATWDWPKKLF. Here the CDR3 DNA reads TGTGCCACCTGGGATTGGCCTAAGAAACTCTTT.